This paragraph covers one T cell receptor (beta chain) sequence. Its antigen is not yet known. Within one base of it there is no much larger clone, and no base qualities were kept. The data were taken from a study of blood T cell repertoires in COVID-19 (dated by TCRdb to about 2020). Study-level background: Samples covering the acute and convalescent phases of COVID-19 were provided by collaborators in the United States, Italy and Spain. A freely available public database, intended as a resource for researchers studying the immune response to SARS-CoV-2, is where the repertoires were released. Deeply sampled blood TCRbeta repertoires from subjects exposed to, actively infected with, or recovered from COVID-19 were included in the dataset. Where available, HLA class I and class II types were obtained from metadata supplied by the sample provider rather than from assay-based typing. The samples were drawn from two sources: the first 160 participants of the ongoing ImmuneRACE study, and 1,254 subjects contributed by 6 global collaborators. The prospective study material was composed of cDNA or gDNA derived from T cells, B-cell-depleted T cells, or PBMCs. Sample metadata almost always included a de-identified subject ID, COVID-19 status, age in years and sex.

The immunoSEQ Assay, a bias-controlled multiplex PCR, was used to amplify TCRbeta CDR3 regions from genomic DNA. In the paper's pipeline: Nucleated cell counts per sample were estimated from amplification of reference gene primers within the assay. To quantify the absolute abundance of each unique TCRbeta CDR3 rearrangement, sequence reads were collapsed and filtered. Productive Simpson clonality was computed per sample as the square root of Simpson's diversity index over productive rearrangements. TCRdb took over this immuneACCESS table, retaining in-frame rearrangements with V and J assigned. Such tables are incomplete; in checked studies, under half of the missing clones stem from an unresolved V gene, and the remainder is unexplained. That table furnishes V, J and clone size, whereas the DNA furnished D and trimming. In all, the sample holds 60,000 to 75,000 clones, and approximately 91% of those were seen once. Around 1.5% of the sample rests with the top ten.

Each collaborating institution followed its own protocols to collect whole blood in K2EDTA tubes. For TCRbeta analysis, collaborator samples were shipped as frozen whole blood, as isolated PBMCs, or as DNA extracted from either sample type. Beyond this particular receptor, the publication reports: Clinical and demographic metadata were provided uncurated, with the amount varying by source and participant.

The clonotype originates from a human donor in a cohort sampled during active COVID-19. The sequenced sample was peripheral blood.

The CDR3 protein is CASSSGTSGFPHTQYF. The DNA sequence follows: TGTGCCAGCAGCTCCGGGACTAGCGGGTTTCCGCATACGCAGTATTTT. The chain links TRBV7-8 with TRBJ2-3, with 12 bases aligning to TRBD2. CDR1 and CDR2, looked up from the germline V gene, are SGHVS and FQNEAQ. V loses 4 bases at its end and J loses 7 bases; junction bases beyond the gene matches: 9. The CDR3, from cysteine to phenylalanine, totals 16 residues. The retained sequence is limited to the CDR3, 48 bases, with the frame set at the first base.